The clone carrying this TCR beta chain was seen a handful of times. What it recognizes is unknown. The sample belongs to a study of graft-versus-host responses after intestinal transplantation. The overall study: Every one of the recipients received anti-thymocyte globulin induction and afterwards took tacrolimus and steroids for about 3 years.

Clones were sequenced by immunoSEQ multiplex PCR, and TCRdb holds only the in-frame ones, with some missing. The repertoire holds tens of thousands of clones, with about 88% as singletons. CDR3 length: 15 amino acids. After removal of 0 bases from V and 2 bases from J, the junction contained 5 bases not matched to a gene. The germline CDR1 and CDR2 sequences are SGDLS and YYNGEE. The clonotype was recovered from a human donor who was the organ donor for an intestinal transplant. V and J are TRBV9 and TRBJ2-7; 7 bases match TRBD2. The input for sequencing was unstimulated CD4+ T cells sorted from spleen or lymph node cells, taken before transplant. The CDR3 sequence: CASSVGAGVTYEQYF. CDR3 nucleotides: TGTGCCAGCAGCGTAGGTGCGGGGGTTACCTACGAGCAGTACTTC.